The clone carrying this T cell receptor (beta chain) came up once. This CDR3 spans 11 amino acids. Looked up from germline, CDR1 is SNHLY and CDR2 is FYNNEI. The germline V and J ends were trimmed by 4 bases and 10 bases, with 8 bases remaining between them. These data belong to a study of blood T cell repertoires in COVID-19. Measured with immunoSEQ multiplex PCR; TCRdb has only the in-frame clones, and not every one. The sample lists 200,000 to 300,000 clones; approximately 86% were seen once. Sequenced sample: PBMCs or T cells enriched from blood (not recorded which). This chain uses TRBV2 with TRBJ1-5; no definite D call. This clonotype was sampled from a woman in her forties with acute COVID-19. The CDR3 DNA sequence: TGTGCCAGCAGTGTTTTCGGTCCCCAGCATTTT. Amino acids: CASSVFGPQHF.